A single sample is the source of the 15 T cell receptor beta chains below, sequenced in a study of shared clonotypes between healthy human individuals. Only in-frame clones appear in the TCRdb table, and some are missing; sequencing was by immunoSEQ multiplex PCR. The sample includes more than 2,000,000 clones, roughly 93% seen only once; the top ten take roughly 0.36%. Sequenced sample: naive CD4+ T cells from PBMCs. Subset: CD45RA+ positively selected. These receptors were collected from a man between 18 and 35 years old in good health. Some clones in this sample may be carry-over from other donors' samples.

The J gene is TRBJ2-3, the V gene TRBV19; TRBD2 is a possible D gene (5 bases). The CDR3 is made up of 14 amino acids. V was clipped by 4 bases and J by 4 bases, with 12 bases between them. Germline CDR1 LNHDA, CDR2 SQIVND (reference sequence). CDR3 loop: CASSTTRTPDTQYF. CDR3 nucleotide sequence: TGTGCCAGTAGTACAACTAGGACTCCAGATACGCAGTATTTT. The variable domain in full, completed from reference TRBV19 and TRBJ2-3, reads DGGITQSPKYLFRKEGQNVTLSCEQNLNHDAMYWYRQDPGQGLRLIYYSQIVNDFQKGDIAEGYSVSREKKESFPLTVTSAQKNPTAFYLCASSTTRTPDTQYFGPGTRLTVL.

The chain is built from TRBV7-9 and TRBJ1-2; D perhaps matches TRBD1 (5 bases). The germline V and J ends were trimmed by 4 bases and 4 bases, with 16 bases remaining between them. Germline assignment: CDR1 SEHNR and CDR2 FQNEAQ (reference sequence). The CDR3 is 15 amino acids. The CDR3 is CASSSGARAGYGYTF. As DNA, the CDR3 is TGTGCCAGCAGCTCCGGGGCCAGGGCCGGCTATGGCTACACCTTC.

The chain links TRBV9 to TRBJ2-2; TRBD1 might be the D (5 bases). CDR1 is SGDLS, CDR2 YYNGEE, per germline. The CDR3 is 15 residues long. With 2 bases removed from V and 6 bases from J, the gap between germline ends came to 14 bases. CDR3 sequence reads: CASSVEGHLPGELFF. The CDR3 DNA reads TGTGCCAGCAGCGTCGAAGGACACCTGCCCGGGGAGCTGTTTTTT.

This clone has more than one count but fewer than ten. V usage is TRBV4-1 and J usage is TRBJ1-2; D is unclear. Germline V gene data show CDR1 as MGHRA and CDR2 as YSYEKL. This CDR3 spans 13 amino acids. Trimming took off 3 bases at V and 4 bases at J, with 9 bases between the two ends. CDR3 coding DNA: TGCGCCAGCAGCCAGGGATTCGGCTATGGCTACACCTTC. This gives the protein CASSQGFGYGYTF.

This clone was recorded once. This chain joins TRBV5-4 and TRBJ2-2, with D possibly being TRBD1 or TRBD2 (6 bases each). This CDR3 has 15 amino acids. V lost 6 bases, J lost 7 bases, and 19 bases lay in between. Per the germline V gene, CDR1 is SGHNT and CDR2 is YYREEE (reference sequence). As DNA, the CDR3 is TGTGCCAGCAACGGAGGGGGTCAGTTCAGCGGGGAGCTGTTTTTT. It is translated as CASNGGGQFSGELFF.

There are a few counts of this clone. The chain joins TRBV28 to TRBJ1-2; D unresolved. V was trimmed by 0 bases and J by 2 bases, leaving 4 bases between them. The germline CDR1 and CDR2 sequences are MDHEN and SYDVKM. The CDR3 totals 13 residues. The CDR3 coding sequence is TGTGCCAGCAGTTTATGGGAAAACTATGGCTACACCTTC. It codes for CASSLWENYGYTF.

V and J are TRBV7-2 and TRBJ2-2; TRBD2 aligns across 7 bases. The CDR3 consists of 15 residues. Germline values: CDR1 SGHTA, CDR2 FQGNSA. V lost 8 bases and J lost 1; bases outside the gene matches: 7. CDR3 in amino acids: CASQAGAMNTGELFF. CDR3 coding DNA: TGTGCCAGCCAGGCGGGAGCAATGAACACCGGGGAGCTGTTTTTT.

The chain uses TRBV7-2 and TRBJ2-5, with D perhaps given as TRBD1 or TRBD2 (5 bases each). Gene TRBJ2-7 matches the end of the DNA better, so the J call may be wrong. The length of the CDR3 is 16 residues. The germline V gene encodes CDR1 SGHTA and CDR2 FQGNSA. CDR3 bases: TGTGCCAGCAGCTTAGCCGGGACGATCACATCCTACGAGCAGTACTTC. As protein: CASSLAGTITSYEQYF.

The chain couples TRBV7-6 to TRBJ2-7; tentative D call: TRBD2 (6 bases). CDR1 and CDR2 (germline): SGHVS, FNYEAQ. The CDR3 contains 14 residues. V was cut by 4 bases and J by 3 bases, with 13 bases left in between. The CDR3 region has the DNA TGTGCCAGCAGCTCCACGGGAGACCTCTACGAGCAGTACTTC. Amino acid sequence: CASSSTGDLYEQYF.

Comment on this clone: The same CDR3 also results from other DNA sequences found in this sample. The rearrangement links TRBV7-9 to TRBJ1-1; D not certain. CDR1 and CDR2 (germline): SEHNR, FQNEAQ (reference sequence). CDR3 length: 12 residues. V was clipped by 8 bases and J by 3 bases, with 10 bases between them. CDR3 residues: CASSFLDTEAFF. The CDR3 coding sequence is TGTGCCAGCTCTTTTCTGGACACTGAAGCTTTCTTT.

This chain uses TRBV5-1 with TRBJ1-2; D is unresolved. V was clipped by 0 bases and J by 0 bases, with 9 bases between them. There are 15 residues in the CDR3. Germline V gene data show CDR1 as SGHRS and CDR2 as YFSETQ. The CDR3 nucleotides are TGCGCCAGCAGCTTGGCCGGAGATACTAACTATGGCTACACCTTC. It yields the protein CASSLAGDTNYGYTF.

The chain uses TRBV18 and TRBJ2-2; 7 bases are shared with TRBD2. The CDR3 runs 17 residues. The V gene's germline CDR1 is KGHSH and CDR2 LQKENI. J lost 1 base, V lost 8 bases, and 13 bases had no gene match. The CDR3 DNA reads TGTGCCAGCGGACGTCCGTGGGAGGGCCGGAACACCGGGGAGCTGTTTTTT. It specifies CASGRPWEGRNTGELFF.

This clone occurred a few times. This chain's CDR3 is CASRTAGSGNTIYF. DNA for the CDR3: TGTGCCAGCCGCACGGCGGGTTCTGGAAACACCATATATTTT. The J gene is TRBJ1-3, the V gene TRBV2, with no clear D. The germline CDR1 and CDR2 sequences are SNHLY and FYNNEI. V was shortened by 8 bases and J by 1 base, with 12 bases between the two germline ends. The CDR3 has 14 residues.

This clone came up once. The J gene is TRBJ2-5, the V gene TRBV7-3, with D uncertain. The germline V gene has CDR1 SGHTA and CDR2 FQGTGA. Trimming took 2 bases from V and 5 from J, leaving 12 bases between them. The CDR3 runs 14 residues. Here the CDR3 DNA reads TGTGCCAGCAGCTTACAAGCAACATCGGAGACCCAGTACTTC. Its protein is CASSLQATSETQYF.

The gene calls are TRBV6-5 and TRBJ2-7, with D perhaps matching TRBD2 (6 bases). Deletions cut 7 bases from V and 6 bases from J, with 19 bases between. Germline-derived CDR1 and CDR2 are MNHEY and SVGAGI. CDR3 length: 14 residues. This CDR3 reads CASTSPGRGGEQYF. CDR3 DNA sequence: TGTGCCAGCACCTCACCAGGTAGGGGAGGCGAGCAGTACTTC.